The next 19 T cell receptor beta chains were all read from a single sample in a study of blood T cell repertoires in COVID-19. Clones were sequenced by immunoSEQ multiplex PCR, and TCRdb holds only the in-frame ones, with some missing. The data show some 330,000 clones, 92% seen once. The specimen sequenced was PBMCs or T cells enriched from blood (not recorded which). The receptors were gathered from a woman between 25 and 40 years old who had recovered from COVID-19.

This chain connects TRBV27 to TRBJ1-6, with D unclear. The germline CDR1 and CDR2 sequences are MNHEY and SMNVEV (reference sequence). V was pared by 5 bases and J by 5 bases, with 10 bases between. The CDR3 is made up of 14 amino acids. CDR3 DNA sequence: TGTGCCAGCAGTCCTGACACCGATAATTCACCCCTCCACTTT. Translation gives CASSPDTDNSPLHF.

The chain carries TRBV4-3 and TRBJ2-1, with D tentatively TRBD2 (6 bases). Germline loops: CDR1 LGHNA, CDR2 YSLEER. The CDR3 sequence is 16 residues long. Deletions cut 0 bases from V and 8 bases from J, with 17 bases between. CDR3 nucleotides: TGCGCCAGCAGCCAAGATTCGGGCGGGGTGATCGATGAGCAGTTCTTC. Amino acid sequence: CASSQDSGGVIDEQFF.

With regard to this clone: The sample carries other DNA sequences with the same CDR3. The chain uses TRBV3-1 (or the pseudogene TRBV3-2) and TRBJ1-5; no clear D. V was clipped by 3 bases and J by 0 bases, with 6 bases between them. Per germline, CDR1 LGHDT and CDR2 YNNKEL (reference sequence). CDR3 length equals 14 residues. For the CDR3, the DNA is TGTGCCAGCAGCCAGGCAGGTAGCAATCAGCCCCAGCATTTT. It codes for CASSQAGSNQPQHF.

The V call is TRBV2, the J call TRBJ1-3; 8 positions agree with TRBD1. V trimming: 6 bases; J trimming: 5 bases; junction bases outside the gene matches: 6. Germline lookup yields CDR1 SNHLY and CDR2 FYNNEI. The CDR3 spans 14 residues. DNA for the CDR3: TGTGCCAGCAGCGTGACAGGGGCTAGAAACACCATATATTTT. Encoded protein: CASSVTGARNTIYF.

The gene calls are TRBV7-3 and TRBJ2-1, with 14 positions matching TRBD2. The germline V gene has CDR1 SGHTA and CDR2 FQGTGA. The CDR3 covers 15 residues. V lost 7 bases and J lost 10; bases outside the gene matches: 9. CDR3 region: CASTPGLAGAGEQFF. DNA for the CDR3: TGTGCCAGCACCCCGGGACTAGCGGGAGCAGGGGAGCAGTTCTTC.

V usage is TRBV7-2 and J usage is TRBJ2-4; no reliable D call. Trimming stripped 2 bases from V and 4 bases from J, with 6 bases between. The CDR3 consists of 13 residues. Germline CDR1 and CDR2: SGHTA and FQGNSA. The CDR3 nucleotides read TGTGCCAGCAGCTTAAACAGTAAAAACATTCAGTACTTC. Translation: CASSLNSKNIQYF.

The J gene is TRBJ2-5, the V gene TRBV11-3, with 8 positions matching TRBD2. This CDR3 comprises 14 residues. Unmatched junction bases numbered 4, after V lost 5 bases and J lost 2 bases. Germline values: CDR1 SGHNT, CDR2 YENEEA. This chain's CDR3 is CASSPGGSQETQYF. The CDR3, as DNA: TGTGCCAGCAGCCCGGGGGGGTCTCAAGAGACCCAGTACTTC. The whole variable domain, remainder taken from reference TRBV11-3 and TRBJ2-5, is EAGVVQSPRYKIIEKKQPVAFWCNPISGHNTLYWYLQNLGQGPELLIRYENEEAVDDSQLPKDRFSAERLKGVDSTLKIQPAELGDSAVYLCASSPGGSQETQYFGPGTRLLVL.

The chain employs TRBV11-2 and TRBJ2-4, with 16 bases fitting TRBD2. The germline gives CDR1 SGHAT, CDR2 FQNNGV. CDR3 size: 19 residues. V trimming: 6 bases; J trimming: 8 bases; junction bases outside the gene matches: 16. CDR3 amino acids: CASRAGLAGGLGLRYIQYF. The CDR3, as DNA: TGTGCCAGCAGAGCGGGACTAGCGGGGGGGCTTGGTCTTCGGTACATTCAGTACTTC.

The chain recombines TRBV6-6 with TRBJ2-3; tentative D call: TRBD1 (6 bases). Trimming left V 0 bases short and J 3 bases short, with 10 bases between. Germline assignment: CDR1 MNHNY and CDR2 SVGAGI (reference sequence). This CDR3 contains 15 residues. CDR3 sequence: CASSYSKGETDTQYF. The DNA of the CDR3 is TGTGCCAGCAGTTACTCGAAGGGGGAAACAGATACGCAGTATTTT.

V is TRBV7-3 and J is TRBJ2-7, with 14 bases lining up with TRBD2. The germline gives CDR1 SGHTA, CDR2 FQGTGA. The CDR3 has 18 amino acids. Losses at the gene ends were 5 bases for V and 0 bases for J; bases not matched to a gene: 9. CDR3 in amino acids: CASSLAGTSGGGSYEQYF. Written as DNA, the CDR3 is TGTGCCAGCAGCCTCGCCGGGACTAGCGGGGGAGGCTCCTACGAGCAGTACTTC.

The genes are TRBV28 and TRBJ2-7; no clear D. Germline CDR1 is MDHEN and CDR2 is SYDVKM. Between the trimmed V and J ends, which lost 9 bases and 0 bases, there was a span of 12 bases. This CDR3 is 13 amino acids long. Written as DNA, the CDR3 is TGTGCCAGTTCAGGATTGAGCTCCTACGAGCAGTACTTC. Protein product: CASSGLSSYEQYF.

The V gene is TRBV4-2, the J gene TRBJ1-2; TRBD1 might be the D (6 bases). V was trimmed by 0 bases and J by 4 bases, leaving 15 bases between them. The CDR3 has 16 amino acids. Germline CDR1 reads LGHNA; CDR2 reads YNFKEQ. The CDR3 sequence: CASSQETTGLGYGYTF. Here the CDR3 DNA reads TGTGCCAGCAGCCAAGAGACGACAGGTCTTGGCTATGGCTACACCTTC.

The chain is built from TRBV4-1 and TRBJ1-1; D is uncertain. The CDR3 contains 13 residues. The V gene lost 1 base and the J gene lost 3 bases, with 6 bases spanning the gap. Germline V CDR1 and CDR2: MGHRA, YSYEKL. CDR3 sequence (DNA): TGCGCCAGCAGCCAAGTAGCGCACACTGAAGCTTTCTTT. Its translation is CASSQVAHTEAFF.

J is TRBJ1-2 and V is TRBV5-1; no firm D call. Germline V CDR1 and CDR2: SGHRS, YFSETQ. This CDR3 is built from 14 residues. Deletions cut 3 bases from V and 5 bases from J, with 14 bases between. CDR3 in amino acids: CASSWNGEGYGYTF. Written as DNA, the CDR3 is TGCGCCAGCAGCTGGAATGGGGAGGGATATGGCTACACCTTC.

The J gene is TRBJ1-2, the V gene TRBV5-4; D is unclear. Trimming stripped 6 bases from V and 0 bases from J, with 9 bases between. CDR1 and CDR2 from the germline V gene are SGHNT and YYREEE (reference sequence). This CDR3 region has 13 residues. The DNA for the CDR3 is TGTGCCAGCACGGAGGGAGCTAACTATGGCTACACCTTC. Amino acid sequence: CASTEGANYGYTF.

A single count supports this clone. V is TRBV6-2 or TRBV6-3 and J is TRBJ1-2, with a tentative D call TRBD1 (6 bases). The V end lost 2 bases, the J end lost 8 bases, and 36 bases lay between the germline ends. The germline V gene encodes CDR1 MNHEY and CDR2 SVGEGT. The CDR3 runs to 21 residues. The CDR3: CASSYTSWAVFGGQGAGGYTF. For the CDR3, the DNA is TGTGCCAGCAGTTACACGTCGTGGGCTGTGTTCGGGGGGCAGGGCGCAGGAGGCTACACCTTC.

The rearrangement links TRBV18 to TRBJ2-1; 11 bases are shared with TRBD2. With 5 bases clipped from V and 0 bases from J, the junction kept 3 bases outside the gene matches. The germline CDR1 and CDR2 sequences are KGHSH and LQKENI. The CDR3 has 16 amino acids. This CDR3 reads CASSLGLADSYNEQFF. The CDR3 DNA follows: TGTGCCAGCTCATTGGGACTAGCGGACTCCTACAATGAGCAGTTCTTC.

The chain combines TRBV7-3 with TRBJ2-1; 8 bases agree with TRBD2. The V gene's germline CDR1 is SGHTA and CDR2 FQGTGA. The CDR3 sequence is 15 residues long. V gave up 5 bases and J gave up 2 bases; unmatched junction bases: 5. The CDR3 DNA is TGTGCCAGCAGCCCGCCGGGACTAGCCTACAATGAGCAGTTCTTC. It specifies CASSPPGLAYNEQFF.

J is TRBJ1-1 and V is TRBV29-1; no clear D. The CDR3 has 14 residues. Germline values: CDR1 SQVTM, CDR2 ANQGSEA. The V gene lost 4 bases and the J gene lost 0 bases, with 12 bases spanning the gap. CDR3 sequence: CSVVALTMNTEAFF. In nucleotides, the CDR3 is TGCAGCGTTGTTGCCCTTACAATGAACACTGAAGCTTTCTTT.